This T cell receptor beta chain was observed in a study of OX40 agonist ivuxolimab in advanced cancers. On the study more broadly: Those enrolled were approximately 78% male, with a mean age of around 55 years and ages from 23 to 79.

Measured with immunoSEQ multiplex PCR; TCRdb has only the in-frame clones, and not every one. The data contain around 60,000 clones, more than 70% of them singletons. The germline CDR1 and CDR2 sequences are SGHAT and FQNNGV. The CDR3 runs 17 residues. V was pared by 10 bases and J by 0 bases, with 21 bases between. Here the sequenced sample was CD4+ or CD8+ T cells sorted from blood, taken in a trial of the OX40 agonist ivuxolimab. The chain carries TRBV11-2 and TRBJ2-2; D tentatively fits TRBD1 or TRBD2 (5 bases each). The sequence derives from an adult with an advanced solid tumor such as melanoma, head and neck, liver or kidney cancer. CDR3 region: CANRPRDRGTNTGELFF. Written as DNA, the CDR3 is TGTGCCAACAGACCCCGGGACCGAGGAACGAACACCGGGGAGCTGTTTTTT.